This TCR beta chain was sequenced during a study of beta chain features in type 1 diabetes. Study background: Patients looked much like healthy donors when it came to age, gender and cell yields. The study's findings and limits: People with Type 1 diabetes carried modestly yet significantly shorter TCRB CDR3s in all four CD4+ subsets. Here, the possible influence of HLA type (on TCRB rearrangement) remained unresolved. A pattern of fewer insertions and more deletions at VDJ junctions was seen in type 1 diabetes patients.

CD45RO/CCR7/CD25/CD127/CD95/CD27 sorting isolated CD4+ naive, central memory, regulatory and stem cell-like memory cells. Expressed TCRB transcripts were sequenced because the isolated RNA had all been reverse transcribed beforehand. Here immunoSEQ multiplex PCR was the method, and the copy in TCRdb shows in-frame clones only, minus some. Here the sample spans roughly 700,000 clones, 13% being singletons. Germline CDR1 SEHNR, CDR2 FQNEAQ (reference sequence). V was shortened by 0 bases and J by 2 bases, with 4 bases between the two germline ends. The CDR3 is 13 residues long. A note on this clone: Its matching antigen is unknown. At the DNA level, this CDR3 is encoded by other sequences in the same sample as well.

The sequenced material came from naive CD4+ T cells from blood. The gene calls are TRBV7-9 and TRBJ1-1; no clear D. This clonotype was sampled from a man aged 18 to 35 with type 1 diabetes. Written as DNA, the CDR3 is TGTGCCAGCAGCTTAGCCCAAAACACTGAAGCTTTCTTT. This codes for CASSLAQNTEAFF.